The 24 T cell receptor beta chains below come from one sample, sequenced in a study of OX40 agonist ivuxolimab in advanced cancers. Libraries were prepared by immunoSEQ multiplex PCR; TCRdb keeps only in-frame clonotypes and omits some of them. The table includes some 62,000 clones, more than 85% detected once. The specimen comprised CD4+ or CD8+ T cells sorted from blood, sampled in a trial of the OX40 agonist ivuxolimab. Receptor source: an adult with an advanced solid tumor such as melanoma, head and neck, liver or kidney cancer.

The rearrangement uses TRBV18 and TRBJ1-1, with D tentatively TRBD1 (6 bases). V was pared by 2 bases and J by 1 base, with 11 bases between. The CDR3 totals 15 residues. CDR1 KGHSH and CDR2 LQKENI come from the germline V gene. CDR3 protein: CASSPYRERNTEAFF. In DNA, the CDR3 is TGTGCCAGCTCACCATACAGGGAGAGGAACACTGAAGCTTTCTTT.

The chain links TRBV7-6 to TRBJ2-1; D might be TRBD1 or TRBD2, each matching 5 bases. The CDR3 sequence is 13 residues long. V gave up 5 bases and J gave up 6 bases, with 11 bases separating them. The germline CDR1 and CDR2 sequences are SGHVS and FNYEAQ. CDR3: CASSPRDPNEQFF. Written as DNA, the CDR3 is TGTGCCAGCAGCCCCCGGGACCCCAATGAGCAGTTCTTC.

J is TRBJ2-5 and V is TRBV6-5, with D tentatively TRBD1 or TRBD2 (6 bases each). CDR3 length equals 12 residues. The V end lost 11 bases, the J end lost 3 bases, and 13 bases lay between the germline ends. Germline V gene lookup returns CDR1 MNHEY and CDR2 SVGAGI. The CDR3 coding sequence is TGTGCCTCCCATAGGGGGGAAGAGACCCAGTACTTC. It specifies CASHRGEETQYF.

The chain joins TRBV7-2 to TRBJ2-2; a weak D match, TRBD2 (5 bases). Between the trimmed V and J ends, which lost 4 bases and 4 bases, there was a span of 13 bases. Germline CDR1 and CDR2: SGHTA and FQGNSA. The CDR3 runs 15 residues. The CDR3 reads CASSSSGLPTGELFF. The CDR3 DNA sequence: TGTGCCAGCAGCTCGAGCGGACTTCCCACCGGGGAGCTGTTTTTT.

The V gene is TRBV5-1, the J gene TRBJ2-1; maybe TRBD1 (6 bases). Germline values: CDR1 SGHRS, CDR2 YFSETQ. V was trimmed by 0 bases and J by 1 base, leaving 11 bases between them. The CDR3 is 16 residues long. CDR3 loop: CASSLGTARSYNEQFF. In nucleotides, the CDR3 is TGCGCCAGCAGCTTGGGGACAGCAAGATCCTACAATGAGCAGTTCTTC.

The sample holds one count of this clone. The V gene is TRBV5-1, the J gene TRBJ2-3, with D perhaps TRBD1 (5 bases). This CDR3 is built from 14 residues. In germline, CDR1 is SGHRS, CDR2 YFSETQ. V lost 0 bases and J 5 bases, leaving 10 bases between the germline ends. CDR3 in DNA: TGCGCCAGCAGCTTGGGTGGGGCCAGAGATACGCAGTATTTT. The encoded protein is CASSLGGARDTQYF.

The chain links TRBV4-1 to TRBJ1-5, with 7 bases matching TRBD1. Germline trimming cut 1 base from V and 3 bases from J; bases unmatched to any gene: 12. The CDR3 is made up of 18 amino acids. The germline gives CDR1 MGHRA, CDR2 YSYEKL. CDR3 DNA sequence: TGCGCCAGCAGCCAAGGATTAAGGGGGCCGATGTCCAATCAGCCCCAGCATTTT. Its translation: CASSQGLRGPMSNQPQHF.

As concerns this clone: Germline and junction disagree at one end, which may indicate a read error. CDR3 loop: CASSLGGARTDTQYF. CDR3 in DNA: TGTGCTAGCAGCTTAGGGGGGGCCCGCACAGATACGCAGTATTTT. The rearrangement joins TRBV7-7 to TRBJ2-3; the D gene is possibly TRBD2 (7 bases). CDR1 and CDR2 (germline): SSHAT, FNYEAQ (reference sequence). This CDR3 has 15 residues.

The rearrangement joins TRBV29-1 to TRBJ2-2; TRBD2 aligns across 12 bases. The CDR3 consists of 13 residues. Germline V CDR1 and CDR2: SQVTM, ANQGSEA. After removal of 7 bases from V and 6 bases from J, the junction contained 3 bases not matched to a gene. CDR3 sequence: CSAGTSGPGELFF. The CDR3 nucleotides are TGCAGCGCAGGGACTAGCGGGCCCGGGGAGCTGTTTTTT.

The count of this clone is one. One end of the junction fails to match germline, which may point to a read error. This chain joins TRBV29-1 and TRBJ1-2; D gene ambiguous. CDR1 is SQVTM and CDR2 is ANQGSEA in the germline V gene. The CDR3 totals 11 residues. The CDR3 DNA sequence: TGCAGCGTTGAAGATTGGGGATTTCTAGCCTTC. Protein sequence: CSVEDWGFLAF.

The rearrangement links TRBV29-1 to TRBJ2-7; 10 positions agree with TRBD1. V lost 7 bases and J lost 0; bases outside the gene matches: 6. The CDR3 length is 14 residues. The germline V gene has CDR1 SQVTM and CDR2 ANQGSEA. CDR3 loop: CSASTGGSSYEQYF. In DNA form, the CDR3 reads TGCAGCGCCTCGACAGGGGGCTCCTCCTACGAGCAGTACTTC.

For the CDR3, the DNA is TGTGCCAGCAGCCCAGGACTAGCGGGGGGGCGGAGCACAGATACGCAGTATTTT. Protein product: CASSPGLAGGRSTDTQYF. This chain uses TRBV13 with TRBJ2-3; TRBD2 aligns across 15 bases. Unmatched junction bases numbered 6, after V lost 5 bases and J lost 0 bases. Germline V lookup: CDR1 PRHDT, CDR2 FYEKMQ (reference sequence). The CDR3 length is 18 residues.

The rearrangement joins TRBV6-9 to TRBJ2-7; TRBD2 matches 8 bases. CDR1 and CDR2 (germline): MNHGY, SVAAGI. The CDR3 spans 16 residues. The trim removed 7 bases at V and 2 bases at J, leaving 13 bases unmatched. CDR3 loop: CASILSGAGATYEQYF. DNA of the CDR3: TGTGCCAGCATCCTTAGCGGGGCAGGGGCCACCTACGAGCAGTACTTC.

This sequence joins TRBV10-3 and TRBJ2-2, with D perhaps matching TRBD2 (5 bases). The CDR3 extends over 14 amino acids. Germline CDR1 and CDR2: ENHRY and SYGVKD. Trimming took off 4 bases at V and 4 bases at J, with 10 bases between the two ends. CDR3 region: CAISARDSTGELFF. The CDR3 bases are TGTGCCATCAGTGCTCGGGATTCCACCGGGGAGCTGTTTTTT.

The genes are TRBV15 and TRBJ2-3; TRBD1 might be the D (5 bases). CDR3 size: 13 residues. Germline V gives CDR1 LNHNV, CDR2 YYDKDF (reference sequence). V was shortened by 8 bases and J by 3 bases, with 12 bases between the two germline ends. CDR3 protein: CATRQFGTDTQYF. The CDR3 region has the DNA TGTGCCACCCGACAGTTTGGGACAGATACGCAGTATTTT. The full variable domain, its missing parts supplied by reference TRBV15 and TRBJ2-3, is DAMVIQNPRYQVTQFGKPVTLSCSQTLNHNVMYWYQQKSSQAPKLLFHYYDKDFNNEADTPDNFQSRRPNTSFCFLDIRSPGLGDTAMYLCATRQFGTDTQYFGPGTRLTVL.

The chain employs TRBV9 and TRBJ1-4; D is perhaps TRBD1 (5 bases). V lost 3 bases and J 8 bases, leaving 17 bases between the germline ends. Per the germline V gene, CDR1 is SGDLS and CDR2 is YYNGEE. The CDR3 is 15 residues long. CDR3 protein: CASSAQGLIGEKLFF. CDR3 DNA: TGTGCCAGCAGCGCCCAGGGCCTGATTGGGGAAAAACTGTTTTTT.

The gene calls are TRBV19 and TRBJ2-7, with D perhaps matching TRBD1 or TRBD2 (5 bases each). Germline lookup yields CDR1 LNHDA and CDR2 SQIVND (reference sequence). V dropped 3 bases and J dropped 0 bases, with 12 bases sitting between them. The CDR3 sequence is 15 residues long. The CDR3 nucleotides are TGTGCCAGTAGTATTTTTTCCGGGACCTCCTACGAGCAGTACTTC. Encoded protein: CASSIFSGTSYEQYF.

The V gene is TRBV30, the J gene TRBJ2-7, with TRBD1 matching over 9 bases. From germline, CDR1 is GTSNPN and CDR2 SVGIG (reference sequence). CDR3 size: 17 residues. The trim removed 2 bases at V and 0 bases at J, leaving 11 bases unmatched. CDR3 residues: CAWSPSNRDRDSYEQYF. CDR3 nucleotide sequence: TGTGCCTGGAGTCCTTCCAACCGGGACAGGGACTCCTACGAGCAGTACTTC.

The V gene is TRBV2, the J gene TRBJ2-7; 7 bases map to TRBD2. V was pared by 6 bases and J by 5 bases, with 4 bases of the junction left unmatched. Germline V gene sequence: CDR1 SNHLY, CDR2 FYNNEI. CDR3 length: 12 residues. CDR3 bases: TGTGCCAGCAGGTCAGCGGGGAACGAGCAGTACTTC. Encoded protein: CASRSAGNEQYF.

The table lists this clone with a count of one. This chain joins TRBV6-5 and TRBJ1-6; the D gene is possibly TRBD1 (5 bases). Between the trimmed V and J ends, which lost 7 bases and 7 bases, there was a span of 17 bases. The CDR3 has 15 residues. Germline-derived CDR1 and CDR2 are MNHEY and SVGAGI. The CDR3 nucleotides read TGTGCCAGCATTCAGGGAGGGACTCGCAATTCACCCCTCCACTTT. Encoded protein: CASIQGGTRNSPLHF.

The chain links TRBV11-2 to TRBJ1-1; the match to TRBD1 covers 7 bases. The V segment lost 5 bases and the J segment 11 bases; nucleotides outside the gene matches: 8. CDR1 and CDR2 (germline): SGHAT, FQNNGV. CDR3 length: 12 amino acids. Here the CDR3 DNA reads TGTGCCAGCAGCGTATCGACAGGGAGGGCTTTCTTT. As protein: CASSVSTGRAFF.

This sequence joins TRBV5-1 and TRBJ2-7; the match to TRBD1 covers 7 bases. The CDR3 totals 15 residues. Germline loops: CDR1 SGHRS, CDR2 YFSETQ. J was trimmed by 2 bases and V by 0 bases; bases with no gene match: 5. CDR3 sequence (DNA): TGCGCCAGCAGCTTGGAGACAGGGTGGGCCTACGAGCAGTACTTC. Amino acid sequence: CASSLETGWAYEQYF.

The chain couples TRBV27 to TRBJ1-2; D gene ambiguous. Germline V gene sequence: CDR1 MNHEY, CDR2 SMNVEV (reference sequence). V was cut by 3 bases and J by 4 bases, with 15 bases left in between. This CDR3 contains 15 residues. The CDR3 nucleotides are TGTGCCAGCAGTTTCGGGTATGAAGGGATCTATGGCTACACCTTC. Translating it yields CASSFGYEGIYGYTF.

CDR3 bases: TGTGCCAGCAGGACAGGGGGCGAAGGACGTGGCTACACCTTC. Protein product: CASRTGGEGRGYTF. The chain carries TRBV2 and TRBJ1-2, with 10 bases fitting TRBD1. The CDR3 is 14 residues long. V dropped 6 bases and J dropped 7; count of bases not matched to a gene: 8. Germline V lookup: CDR1 SNHLY, CDR2 FYNNEI.